This entry is about one T cell receptor beta chain. Its antigen is unknown. Base qualities are missing; no much larger clone stands one base away. The data were taken from a study of shared clonotypes between healthy human individuals (dated by TCRdb to about 2020). For the wider study: A couple of women and a few men aged 18 to 49 years were included in the cohort. For each donor, three plates each were used for CD4 naive and CD4 memory, two plates were used for CD8 naive, and one plate was used for CD8 memory. Blood TCR repertoires of about five healthy adults were deeply sequenced to estimate repertoire size and the extent of clonotype sharing between individuals. Libraries were prepared and TCR repertoires were sequenced by different laboratories using diverse techniques, in order to increase sequencing depth and limit assay-specific biases. Per donor, leukapheresis produced somewhere between about 0.9 and 9.5 billion PBMCs.

TCR CDR3 regions were amplified from genomic DNA by multiplex PCR using the deep immunoSEQ assay. Extracted genomic DNA from each cell subset was distributed evenly across all wells of several immunoSEQ 96-well plates, and each plate was treated as a replicate. For sorted subsets, approximately 200 ng of genomic DNA, equivalent to 25,000 to 35,000 T cell genomes, went into each replicate PCR. Purified libraries were measured with a Qubit 3.0 fluorometer, size-checked on a Bioanalyzer 2100, and measured again with the KAPA Library Quantification kit. Every immunoSEQ 96-well plate was sequenced on a separate single-read 150-cycle Illumina NextSeq 550 flow cell. Processing in the source paper ran as follows. The immunoSEQ output contained only junctional sequences without quality scores, so filtering could not match that applied to full-length reads. To assign V/J genes and CDR3, sequences were annotated using PyIR, a Python wrapper for IgBLAST v1.9, with IMGT germline references. Reads with weak V/J assignments (E-value above 1e-6), missing CDR3, stop codons, out-of-frame junctions, or ambiguous translated residues were removed. A V3J clonotype was defined by an identical inferred V gene, J gene, and CDR3 amino acid sequence. Percentage overlap between repertoires was computed as shared unique clonotypes divided by the size of the smaller repertoire. Three approaches were used to assess repertoire richness: RTK rarefaction, the Chao1 estimator, and Recon v2.1 estimates of unobserved clonotypes. For all TCRbeta clonotypes obtained by the gDNA method from four donors, generation probabilities were computed with OLGA. TCRdb took over this immuneACCESS table, retaining in-frame rearrangements with V and J assigned. Such tables are incomplete; in checked studies, under half of the missing clones stem from an unresolved V gene, and the remainder is unexplained. That table furnishes V, J and clone size, whereas the DNA furnished D and trimming. This sample has roughly 2.5 million clones in its table, and around 94% of those were observed once. Over 0.12% of the sample comes from the top ten.

The donors were healthy, HIV-negative adults with no recently reported acute infections or vaccinations. All donors were Caucasian adults living in Nashville, Tennessee, USA. Magnetic negative selection was used to enrich CD4+ T cells, after which naive cells were positively selected on CD45RA and the negative fraction became the memory subset. Blood was collected by leukapheresis, and PBMCs were isolated by Ficoll-Histopaque density gradient centrifugation and then cryopreserved in liquid nitrogen vapor phase. Analytical flow cytometry was used to check the purity and quantity of every magnetically sorted T cell population. Each sorted fraction had its genomic DNA isolated and then quantified by UV absorbance on a Nanodrop 2000c. Overall study outcomes, separate from this receptor: Because the study included only a small number of donors, the genetic and exposure-history diversity represented was limited. Sampling was restricted to blood, and TCR repertoires in tissues likely differ from the TCR repertoires found in blood. Pairwise subsampling led to the expectation that sequencing depth would affect the degree of clonotype sharing among donors. Across four donors, around 5% of naive CD4, roughly 3.5% of naive CD8, about 2.3% of memory CD4, and about 0.4% of memory CD8 clonotypes were shared. Naive subsets generally had larger estimated clonotype richness than memory subsets did. Even with the large sequencing depth, rarefaction of the sorted-subset datasets indicated that sequencing was incomplete. Compared with non-shared clonotypes, clonotypes shared by all four sorted-subset donors had higher generation probabilities.

Trimming costs V 3 bases and J 0 bases, and their ends lie 9 bases apart. Reading from cysteine to phenylalanine, the CDR3 counts 15 amino acids. The retained sequence is limited to the CDR3, 45 bases, with the frame set at the first base. Based on the germline V gene, the CDR1 and CDR2 sequences are MDHEN and SYDVKM. The chain uses TRBV28 and TRBJ1-5; no D gene call is confident. The sequenced material came from naive CD4+ T cells sorted from blood. The sample's cell subset or site label, in plain terms: CD45RA+ positively selected. The source is a man aged 18-30 years in good health. The CDR3 in this case is CASSLSRVSNQPQHF. The nucleotides are TGTGCCAGCAGTTTGAGCCGGGTTAGCAATCAGCCCCAGCATTTT. Joined to the reference TRBV28 and TRBJ1-5 proteins, this CDR3 gives the full variable domain: DVKVTQSSRYLVKRTGEKVFLECVQDMDHENMFWYRQDPGLGLRLIYFSYDVKMKEKGDIPEGYSVSREKKERFSLILESASTNQTSMYLCASSLSRVSNQPQHFGDGTRLSIL.